The clone carrying this T cell receptor (beta chain) appeared a few times. Its antigen remains unknown. The V gene end was trimmed by 4 bases and the J gene end by 9 bases; junction bases not matched to a gene: 8. There are 15 residues in the CDR3. Germline V gene data show CDR1 as MNHEY and CDR2 as SVGEGT. Making TCR cDNA involved 5'RACE template switching, which added UMIs and a universal primer site. TCRdb processed the 5' RACE reads anew with MiXCR; each CDR3 protein has one entry. This sample has 300,000 to 350,000 distinct CDR3 sequences, with 7% to 9% found just once. The record originates from a study of T cells after yellow fever vaccination. Study in general: Fractions of limited cellularity were prepared by means of SMART-Seq v4 Ultra Low Input.

Study observations and caveats: Just a small share of clonotypes turned up in the CD4 compartment as well as the CD8 compartment. Abundant clonotypes from the bulk population could have been carried over as contaminants into FACS-sorted repertoires.

This receptor was taken from a man aged 18 to 29 who received the YFV17D yellow fever vaccine. V is TRBV6-2 or TRBV6-3 and J is TRBJ2-5, with 13 bases fitting TRBD2. The specimen was PBMCs, collected roughly seven weeks after the first yellow fever vaccination. CDR3 coding DNA: TGTGCCAGCAGTTGGACTAGCGGGGGCAATCGGCCCCAGTACTTC. It encodes CASSWTSGGNRPQYF.